The sequence of this T cell receptor beta chain was determined in a study of tumor-infiltrating lymphocytes in primary liver carcinoma. As to this clonotype: Compared with germline, one end of the junction differs, possibly owing to a read error.

This CDR3 contains 12 residues. The germline V gene has CDR1 GTSNPN and CDR2 SVGIG (reference sequence). Both RNA and DNA were isolated together from about 19-30 mg of bulk tissue that had not been sorted. Priming with a constant-region primer yielded TCR beta cDNA from about 510 ng total RNA. Modified slightly, ARM-PCR produced TCR beta libraries over three nested multiplex PCR rounds. It was with TRBV1-TRBV30 forward primers and a C-beta reverse primer that the first two PCR rounds were run, at about 10 cycles each. TCRdb re-derived calls from the multiplex PCR reads in MiXCR, one entry per CDR3 protein. The sample has under 85,000 distinct CDR3 sequences; over 60% are singletons.

This sequence joins TRBV30 and TRBJ2-1; no definite D call. What was sequenced was liver tumor tissue from sampling region 1. The subset was: tumor region T1, superior pole. This clonotype was obtained from a man aged 40-49 years with primary liver carcinoma and hepatitis B virus infection. CDR3 loop: CVWSTLLDEQFF. The CDR3 DNA reads TGTGTCTGGAGTACGCTCCTCGATGAGCAGTTCTTC.